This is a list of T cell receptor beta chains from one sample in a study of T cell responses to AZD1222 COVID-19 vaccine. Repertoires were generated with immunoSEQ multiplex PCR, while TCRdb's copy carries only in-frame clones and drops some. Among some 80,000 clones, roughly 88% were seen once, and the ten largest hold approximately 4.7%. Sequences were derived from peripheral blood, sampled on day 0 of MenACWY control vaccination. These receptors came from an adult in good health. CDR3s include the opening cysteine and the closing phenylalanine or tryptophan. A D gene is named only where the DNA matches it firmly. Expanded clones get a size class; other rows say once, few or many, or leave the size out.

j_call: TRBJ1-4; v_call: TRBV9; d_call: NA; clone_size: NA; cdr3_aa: CASSSGARANEKLFF; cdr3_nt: TGTGCCAGCAGCTCCGGGGCACGGGCTAATGAAAAACTGTTTTTT
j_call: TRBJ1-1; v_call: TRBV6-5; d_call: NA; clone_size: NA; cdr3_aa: CASSPNYGGRTEAFF; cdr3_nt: TGTGCCAGCAGCCCAAATTATGGGGGTCGGACTGAAGCTTTCTTT
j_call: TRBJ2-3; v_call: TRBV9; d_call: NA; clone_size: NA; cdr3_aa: CASSARDFYTDTQYF; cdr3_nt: TGTGCCAGCAGCGCCCGGGACTTTTACACAGATACGCAGTATTTT
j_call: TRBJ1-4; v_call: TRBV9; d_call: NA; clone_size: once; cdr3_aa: CASTPGRANEKLFF; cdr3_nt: TGTGCCAGCACCCCCGGCAGGGCTAACGAAAAACTGTTTTTT
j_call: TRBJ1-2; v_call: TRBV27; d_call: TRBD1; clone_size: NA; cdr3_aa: CASSSGTGGFYGYTF; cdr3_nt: TGTGCCAGCAGCTCCGGGACAGGAGGATTCTATGGCTACACCTTC
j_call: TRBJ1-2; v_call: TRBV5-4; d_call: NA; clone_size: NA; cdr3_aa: CASSNPVKASNYGYTF; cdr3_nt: TGTGCCAGCAGCAACCCGGTAAAGGCCTCGAACTATGGCTACACCTTC
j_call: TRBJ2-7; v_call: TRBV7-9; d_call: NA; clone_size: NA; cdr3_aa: CASSLSDGAEQYF; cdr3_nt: TGTGCCAGCAGCTTATCCGACGGGGCCGAGCAGTACTTC
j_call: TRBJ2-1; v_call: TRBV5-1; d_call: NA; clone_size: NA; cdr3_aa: CASSSTSYNEQFF; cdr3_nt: TGCGCCAGCAGCTCCACTAGCTACAATGAGCAGTTCTTC
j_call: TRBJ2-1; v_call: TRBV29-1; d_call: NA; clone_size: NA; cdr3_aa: CSVEDMVGVTYNEQFF; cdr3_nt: TGCAGCGTTGAAGATATGGTGGGGGTCACCTACAATGAGCAGTTCTTC
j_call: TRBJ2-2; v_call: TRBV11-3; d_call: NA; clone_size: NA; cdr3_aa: CASSPGGSYNTGELFF; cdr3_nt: TGTGCCAGCAGCCCCGGGGGCTCATACAACACCGGGGAGCTGTTTTTT
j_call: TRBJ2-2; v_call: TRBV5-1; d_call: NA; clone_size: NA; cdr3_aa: CASFKGSPPGELFF; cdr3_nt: TGCGCCAGCTTCAAGGGGTCCCCACCCGGGGAGCTGTTTTTT
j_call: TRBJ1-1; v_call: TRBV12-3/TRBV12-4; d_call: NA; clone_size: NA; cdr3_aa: CASSQGWYTEAFF; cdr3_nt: TGTGCCAGCAGTCAGGGGTGGTACACTGAAGCTTTCTTT
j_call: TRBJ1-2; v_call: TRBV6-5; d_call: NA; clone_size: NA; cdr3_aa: CASRQGSYGYTF; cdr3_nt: TGTGCCAGCAGGCAGGGGTCCTATGGCTACACCTTC
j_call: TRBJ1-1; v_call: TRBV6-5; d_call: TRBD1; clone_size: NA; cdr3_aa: CASSLGQMNTEAFF; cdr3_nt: TGTGCCAGCAGCCTGGGACAGATGAACACTGAAGCTTTCTTT
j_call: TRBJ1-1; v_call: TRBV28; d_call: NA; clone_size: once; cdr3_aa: CASSLPGFTEAFF; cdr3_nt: TGTGCCAGCAGTTTACCGGGGTTCACTGAAGCTTTCTTT
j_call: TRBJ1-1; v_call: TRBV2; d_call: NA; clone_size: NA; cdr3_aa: CASEGPLQGTEAFF; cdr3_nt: TGTGCCAGCGAGGGGCCGCTTCAAGGGACTGAAGCTTTCTTT